The present entry profiles one T cell receptor (beta chain) with its context. Its specificity is unknown. The sample belongs to a study of cytomegalovirus exposure and HLA in healthy donors. V shed 0 bases and J 1 base; nucleotides not matched to a gene: 6. CDR1 MGHDK and CDR2 SYGVNS come from the germline V gene. The CDR3 totals 18 residues. Findings and caveats of the study: It was approximately 150 TCR beta chains that were listed as cytomegalovirus-associated.

Clones were read by immunoSEQ multiplex PCR, and TCRdb kept only the in-frame ones, dropping some. Here the sample spans some 250,000 clones, around 85% being singletons. V is TRBV25-1 and J is TRBJ1-2; TRBD1 agrees at 12 bases. This sequence originates from a woman in her thirties in good health and CMV-seropositive. Sequenced sample: PBMCs. This CDR3 is CASSEYIGTGGDNYGYTF. The CDR3 DNA reads TGTGCCAGCAGTGAATATATCGGGACAGGGGGCGATAACTATGGCTACACCTTC.